This T cell receptor beta chain appears in the sequencing data of a study of sequential checkpoint blockade in melanoma (dated by TCRdb to the late 2010s). For context, the study as a whole: Patients were assigned by 1:1 randomization to either first-line nivolumab followed by ipilimumab (arm A) or ipilimumab followed by nivolumab (arm B). Maintenance nivolumab came after both trial sequences. In 60% to 85% of the matched pre- and post-treatment tumor biopsy pairs, both biopsies came from the same lesion. Matched tumor biopsies were taken from some 20 patients before treatment and at week 13, after single-agent nivolumab (arm A) or ipilimumab (arm B). DNA from 75 to 95 pretreatment melanoma tumor samples was subjected to TCRbeta immunosequencing.

This clone was seen at least ten times. Its cognate antigen has yet to be identified. Base qualities are not recorded, but no much larger clone differs from it by a single base. TCRbeta CDR3 regions were immunosequenced from genomic DNA with the immunoSEQ Assay. Prior to high-throughput sequencing, genomic DNA was amplified by bias-controlled multiplex PCR. The original pipeline was this. To quantify the absolute abundance of each unique TCRbeta CDR3 region, the sequences were collapsed and filtered. Clonality, defined as 1 minus Pielou's evenness, was calculated using only productive rearrangements. Tumor T-cell fraction was computed by normalizing TCRbeta template counts to usable DNA, estimated from several housekeeping genes. A previously published method was used to identify clones with significantly greater frequencies in on-treatment samples than in baseline samples. TCRdb mirrors the immuneACCESS table, restricted to in-frame sequences. Some clones are absent from its copies; in checked studies, under half trace to an unresolved V gene, and the reason for the others is unknown. That table supplies the V and J calls and clone size; D and trimming were determined from the DNA. This sample is represented by roughly 9,000 clones; about 23% of them were singletons. 11% to 15% of the sample belongs to the ten largest clones.

Paper-wide results and their limitations: Within-arm analyses of tumor T-cell fraction were limited by small sample sizes and reduced statistical power. Tumor T-cell fraction and clonality were correlated with PD-L1 staining and CD8+ T-cell counts, but not with mutational load. In the nivolumab-first arm (arm A), an association was found between pretreatment tumor TIL clonality and response (P = .04). Patients with increases in tumor T-cell fraction and clonality by week 13 were approximately 30 times more likely to achieve clinical benefit. The model for predicting response that combines TCR metrics with mutation burden needs to be validated in larger, independent patient cohorts.

The sample's treatment or condition label is to be understood as: randomized to nivolumab then ipilimumab (arm A) or the reverse (arm B). Prior DNA-damaging chemotherapy had not been received by any trial patient. Samples were obtained from patients with melanoma enrolled in CheckMate 064, a randomized, open-label phase II trial of sequential checkpoint blockade. Tumor TCR sequencing used genomic DNA from formalin-fixed paraffin-embedded (FFPE) tissue samples. The CDR3, cysteine through phenylalanine, is 13 amino acids long. Only the CDR3 part of the read is kept: 39 bases, read in frame from the first base. CDR1 and CDR2 were assigned from the germline V gene as MNHGY and SAAAGT. V lost 6 bases and J lost 0 bases; the stretch between them is 6 bases long.

The receptor's source is a human donor with melanoma. The sequences come from tumor tissue (inferred from file names), collected from a patient given nivolumab and ipilimumab in sequence. The V gene is TRBV6-8 and the J gene is TRBJ1-5; a confident D gene designation cannot be given. The CDR3 is CASRPDSNQPQHF. The DNA reads TGTGCCAGCAGGCCAGATAGCAATCAGCCCCAGCATTTT.